The TCR beta chain described here comes from a study of shared clonotypes between healthy human individuals. Study results and limitations: Apart from blood, nothing was sampled; tissue repertoires likely differ. Compared with memory subsets, naive subsets generally had larger estimated richness. An expected dependence of interdonor clonotype sharing on sequencing depth was noted.

This clone was seen only once. What it recognizes is unknown. Naive CD8 isolation took CD45RO-negative cells positively selected for CCR7 and excluded terminally differentiated effector memory CD45RA+ cells. The V and J ends lost 4 bases and 4 bases, in that order; junction bases with no gene match: 6. The CDR3 sequence is 15 residues long. Germline CDR1 reads SGHDN; CDR2 reads FVKESK. Replicate PCRs for sorted subsets used roughly 200 ng DNA; this equaled about 30,000 T cell genomes. Libraries were prepared by immunoSEQ multiplex PCR; TCRdb keeps only in-frame clonotypes and omits some of them. The table has some 2 million clones, over 85% seen once.

Sequencing used naive CD8+ T cells sorted from blood. The rearrangement joins TRBV14 to TRBJ1-3, with 8 bases identical to TRBD1. The source is a man younger than 35 in good health. CDR3 sequence reads: CASSPGQGTGNTIYF. CDR3 in DNA: TGTGCCAGCAGCCCTGGACAGGGTACCGGAAACACCATATATTTT.